The 18 T cell receptor beta chains below come from one sample, sequenced in a study of regulatory T cells in long-lasting Graves disease (dated by TCRdb to the early 2020s). The time point label, as the study defines it: newly diagnosed GD, antithyroid drugs for less than 3 months. For both TCR sequencing and RNA sequencing, RNA was extracted from PBMCs in TRIzol. The library relied on multiplex PCR. These reads were obtained on an Illumina HiSeq 4000. TCR beta libraries were built with iRepertoire HTBI primers and Arm-PCR amplification of CDR3 regions. The raw public data were reprocessed by TCRdb itself: fastp quality trimming at Q25, MiXCR clonotype calling, in-frame beta chains only. Every distinct CDR3 protein forms one entry, paired with its most common genes and DNA. The sample table shows approximately 390,000 distinct CDR3 sequences, and 15% to 20% are seen once. The top ten clones comprise roughly a fifth of the sample.

The data also belong to a second study, concerning T cells in Graves' hyperthyroidism and ophthalmopathy.

The source material was peripheral blood mononuclear cells (PBMCs), sampled at new diagnosis, from a patient treated with antithyroid drugs. All receptors come from a woman between 18 and 30 years old with Graves disease. Donor details come from another sample of the same person, matched by shared clones.

This clonotype was recorded a few times. The V call is TRBV20-1, the J call TRBJ1-6; no clear D gene. CDR1 is DFQATT and CDR2 is SNEGSKA in the germline V gene (reference sequence). V was shortened by 5 bases and J by 7 bases, with 18 bases between the two germline ends. The CDR3 sequence is 15 residues long. This CDR3 reads CSASPPTTQNSPLHF. The CDR3 nucleotides are TGCAGTGCTTCCCCCCCGACAACACAGAATTCACCCCTCCACTTT.

The sample holds a few counts of this clonotype. This sequence may be a read error, since a much larger clone differs from it by one base. V usage is TRBV12-3 or TRBV12-4 and J usage is TRBJ1-1, with a tentative D call TRBD1 (6 bases). V lost 2 bases and J lost 3, with 7 bases in between. This CDR3 comprises 13 residues. The CDR3 protein is CASSLKGDTEAFF. The CDR3 DNA follows: TGTGCCAGCAGTTTAAAGGGGGACACTGAAGCTTTCTTT.

V usage is TRBV20-1 and J usage is TRBJ2-1, with D possibly TRBD2 on 7 matching bases. The germline CDR1 and CDR2 sequences are DFQATT and SNEGSKA (reference sequence). V lost 1 base to trimming and J lost 7 bases, with 17 bases between them. The CDR3 is 15 residues long. The CDR3 DNA is TGCAGTGCTAGAGTGGGAGGGGGGGGTTTGAATGAGCAGTTCTTC. It yields the protein CSARVGGGGLNEQFF.

This clonotype was picked up a small number of times. The gene calls are TRBV3-1 and TRBJ1-3; D remains unclear. Trimming pared 1 base from V and 1 base from J, leaving 8 bases between. There are 15 residues in the CDR3. Germline loops: CDR1 LGHDT, CDR2 YNNKEL (reference sequence). CDR3 nucleotide sequence: TGTGCCAGCAGCCAAGCGTCCATATCTGGAAACACCATATATTTT. The encoded protein is CASSQASISGNTIYF.

Of note for this clonotype: A read error may explain this, as a much larger clone is one base away. The rearrangement links TRBV2 to TRBJ2-4, with D perhaps TRBD2 (5 bases). This CDR3 comprises 15 residues. Deletions cut 5 bases from V and 3 bases from J, with 14 bases between. Germline CDR1 reads SNHLY; CDR2 reads FYNNEI. The CDR3 protein is CASSRNPGGKNIQYF. CDR3 DNA sequence: TGTGCCAGCAGTCGTAATCCCGGAGGCAAAAACATTCAGTACTTC.

This clonotype came up many times. This chain links TRBV28 with TRBJ1-1, with D unclear. The germline V and J ends were trimmed by 7 bases and 5 bases, with 14 bases remaining between them. The CDR3 runs to 13 residues. The germline V gene has CDR1 MDHEN and CDR2 SYDVKM. The CDR3 here is CASKGRVRTEAFF. As DNA, the CDR3 is TGTGCCAGCAAAGGGAGAGTACGGACTGAAGCTTTCTTT.

This clonotype has only a few counts. V gene TRBV5-6 combines with J gene TRBJ2-5, with D unclear. This CDR3 spans 15 amino acids. Germline V gene sequence: CDR1 SGHDT, CDR2 YYEEEE. Trimming shortened V by 1 base and J by 5 bases, and 15 bases separated the two germline ends. The chain's CDR3 is CASSLKLVVQETQYF. The DNA of the CDR3 is TGTGCCAGCAGCTTGAAGTTGGTTGTACAGGAGACCCAGTACTTC.

The chain recombines TRBV2 with TRBJ2-2; 12 bases are a match to TRBD2. Per germline, CDR1 SNHLY and CDR2 FYNNEI. V was clipped by 4 bases and J by 3 bases; unmatched bases: 3. The CDR3 is made up of 16 amino acids. CDR3 sequence (DNA): TGTGCCAGCAGTGCTAGCGGGAGGGCCGACACCGGGGAGCTGTTTTTT. This sequence encodes CASSASGRADTGELFF.

This clonotype was seen ten or more times. The rearrangement uses TRBV6-2 or TRBV6-3 and TRBJ1-2; D not certain. This CDR3 has 14 amino acids. Germline assignment: CDR1 MNHEY and CDR2 SVGEGT. Trimming removed 4 bases from V and 4 bases from J, with 13 bases in between. The CDR3, as DNA: TGTGCCAGCAGTTCACACTTGCAGGTCTATGGCTACACCTTC. This sequence encodes CASSSHLQVYGYTF.

This clonotype was detected only a few times. The rearrangement links TRBV6-2 or TRBV6-3 to TRBJ1-5; D uncertain. Germline values: CDR1 MNHEY, CDR2 SVGEGT. The CDR3 has 13 amino acids. Trimming removed 6 bases from V and 2 bases from J, with 8 bases in between. The CDR3 DNA reads TGTGCCAGCAGGGCTGGGGGCAATCAGCCCCAGCATTTT. Protein product: CASRAGGNQPQHF.

This clonotype appeared many times. The rearrangement uses TRBV20-1 and TRBJ2-2; no firm D call. Per germline, CDR1 DFQATT and CDR2 SNEGSKA (reference sequence). V dropped 1 base and J dropped 1 base, with 7 bases sitting between them. This CDR3 is built from 14 residues. The CDR3 DNA sequence: TGCAGTGCTAGAGGGGTCGGGAACACCGGGGAGCTGTTTTTT. This gives the protein CSARGVGNTGELFF.

The table lists this clonotype with many counts. The J gene is TRBJ1-5, the V gene TRBV28; perhaps TRBD1 as D (5 bases). Trimming took 1 base from V and 3 from J, leaving 16 bases between them. Germline CDR1 reads MDHEN; CDR2 reads SYDVKM. This CDR3 region has 17 residues. The CDR3 protein is CASSLSRRVDINQPQHF. Written as DNA, the CDR3 is TGTGCCAGCAGTTTATCCCGCAGGGTGGATATCAATCAGCCCCAGCATTTT.

This clonotype was counted ten times or more. The rearrangement joins TRBV29-1 to TRBJ1-2, with 8 bases that match TRBD1. Unmatched junction bases numbered 6, after V lost 2 bases and J lost 4 bases. This CDR3 region has 14 residues. Germline CDR1 reads SQVTM; CDR2 reads ANQGSEA. In nucleotides, the CDR3 is TGCAGCGTTGAACCCAGGGGGCAGGGCTATGGCTACACCTTC. This translates into CSVEPRGQGYGYTF.

In regard to this clonotype: At one end the junction does not follow the germline gene, possibly because of a read error. V and J are TRBV5-1 and TRBJ1-6; no reliable D call. The germline V gene has CDR1 SGHRS and CDR2 YFSETQ. This CDR3 spans 16 amino acids. CDR3 nucleotide sequence: TGTGCCAGCAGCCCGGGGAGGGTGACCTATAATTCACCCCTCCACTTT. Translated: CASSPGRVTYNSPLHF.

The rearrangement links TRBV2 to TRBJ2-2; TRBD2 matches 10 bases. There are 17 residues in the CDR3. Germline CDR1 reads SNHLY; CDR2 reads FYNNEI. With 5 bases clipped from V and 6 bases from J, the junction kept 12 bases outside the gene matches. The chain's CDR3 is CASSQNRAGGPSGELFF. Written as DNA, the CDR3 is TGTGCCAGCAGTCAAAACCGAGCGGGGGGGCCCTCCGGGGAGCTGTTTTTT. The full variable domain, its missing parts supplied by reference TRBV2 and TRBJ2-2, is EPEVTQTPSHQVTQMGQEVILRCVPISNHLYFYWYRQILGQKVEFLVSFYNNEISEKSEIFDDQFSVERPDGSNFTLKIRSTKLEDSAMYFCASSQNRAGGPSGELFFGEGSRLTVL.

This clonotype was observed many times. This chain links TRBV20-1 with TRBJ2-6; 8 bases agree with TRBD2. This CDR3 comprises 15 residues. Germline CDR1 and CDR2: DFQATT and SNEGSKA (reference sequence). J gave up 3 bases and V 6 bases, and 7 bases lay outside the gene matches. The CDR3 region has the DNA TGCAGTGCCCAAAGCGGGGGCAGTGGGGCCAACGTCCTGACTTTC. This encodes CSAQSGGSGANVLTF.

The chain combines TRBV20-1 with TRBJ2-2; D may be TRBD2 (6 bases). CDR1 and CDR2 from the germline V gene are DFQATT and SNEGSKA (reference sequence). The CDR3 covers 18 residues. The V and J ends lost 3 bases and 0 bases respectively, with 20 bases between them. CDR3 sequence: CSARKSGTRRANTGELFF. CDR3 bases: TGCAGTGCTAGGAAATCCGGGACTCGAAGGGCGAACACCGGGGAGCTGTTTTTT.

This chain links TRBV18 with TRBJ1-4; 7 positions agree with TRBD1. From germline, CDR1 is KGHSH and CDR2 LQKENI. This CDR3 is built from 14 residues. The junction had 5 bases not matched to a gene; V was cut back by 3 bases and J by 7 bases. CDR3 sequence: CASSPQGGVEKLFF. The DNA for the CDR3 is TGTGCCAGCTCACCGCAGGGGGGTGTTGAAAAACTGTTTTTT.